The rows below give T cell receptor beta chains drawn from one sample of a study of lymphopenia after photon versus proton radiotherapy. Sequenced by immunoSEQ multiplex PCR; TCRdb stores in-frame clones only, minus some. Of 60,000 to 75,000 clones in the sample, roughly 87% were seen once. The starting material was peripheral blood, obtained from a patient treated with proton-based radiotherapy. The receptors originated from a man of 80 years or more with esophageal cancer. The CDR3 runs from the conserved cysteine through the conserved F or W. Each record gives: CDR3 protein, CDR3 DNA, D gene, clone size, V gene, J gene. D genes are given only for firm matches. Clone sizes are given selectively: once, few, many, or a class where the clone is expanded.

CDR3 protein: CASSQGAGNMNTEAFF
CDR3 DNA: TGTGCCAGCAGCCAAGGGGCGGGAAACATGAACACTGAAGCTTTCTTT
D gene: NA
clone size: NA
V gene: TRBV4-2
J gene: TRBJ1-1

CDR3 protein: CASSPGLAVGNTIYF
CDR3 DNA: TGTGCCAGCTCACCAGGGCTGGCGGTTGGAAACACCATATATTTT
D gene: NA
clone size: NA
V gene: TRBV18
J gene: TRBJ1-3

CDR3 protein: CASSKDRQPYEQYF
CDR3 DNA: TGTGCCAGCAGCAAGGACAGGCAGCCCTACGAGCAGTACTTC
D gene: NA
clone size: NA
V gene: TRBV21-1
J gene: TRBJ2-7

CDR3 protein: CASSRLPGLAGTYEQYF
CDR3 DNA: TGCGCCAGCAGCCGCCTCCCCGGACTAGCGGGGACCTACGAGCAGTACTTC
D gene: TRBD2
clone size: NA
V gene: TRBV4-1
J gene: TRBJ2-7

CDR3 protein: CASGLGDEQFF
CDR3 DNA: TGTGCCAGTGGATTGGGGGATGAGCAGTTCTTC
D gene: NA
clone size: NA
V gene: TRBV19
J gene: TRBJ2-1

CDR3 protein: CASSRGRSSYEQYF
CDR3 DNA: TGTGCCAGCAGCAGGGGGCGATCCTCCTACGAGCAGTACTTC
D gene: TRBD1
clone size: NA
V gene: TRBV5-6
J gene: TRBJ2-7

CDR3 protein: CASSGDSRVDEQYF
CDR3 DNA: TGTGCCAGCAGTGGTGACTCCAGGGTGGATGAGCAGTACTTC
D gene: NA
clone size: NA
V gene: TRBV6-1
J gene: TRBJ2-7

CDR3 protein: CASSLAGALSYEQYF
CDR3 DNA: TGTGCCAGCAGCTTGGCAGGCGCTTTATCCTACGAGCAGTACTTC
D gene: NA
clone size: NA
V gene: TRBV5-5
J gene: TRBJ2-7

CDR3 protein: CASSSYRDQETQYF
CDR3 DNA: TGTGCCAGCAGCTCTTACCGGGACCAAGAGACCCAGTACTTC
D gene: NA
clone size: NA
V gene: TRBV7-9
J gene: TRBJ2-5

CDR3 protein: CSAEVQETQYF
CDR3 DNA: TGCAGTGCGGAGGTCCAAGAGACCCAGTACTTC
D gene: NA
clone size: NA
V gene: TRBV20-1
J gene: TRBJ2-5

CDR3 protein: CASSRYGQGAYEQYF
CDR3 DNA: TGTGCCAGCAGTCGCTATGGACAGGGGGCCTACGAGCAGTACTTC
D gene: TRBD1
clone size: NA
V gene: TRBV6-5
J gene: TRBJ2-7

CDR3 protein: CASSESREAYGYTF
CDR3 DNA: TGTGCCAGCAGTGAATCCAGGGAGGCCTATGGCTACACCTTC
D gene: NA
clone size: NA
V gene: TRBV6-1
J gene: TRBJ1-2

CDR3 protein: CASSPYTSGSYEQYF
CDR3 DNA: TGCGCCAGCAGCCCCTATACTAGCGGCTCCTACGAGCAGTACTTC
D gene: TRBD2
clone size: NA
V gene: TRBV5-1
J gene: TRBJ2-7

CDR3 protein: CASSGGLAGVTGELFF
CDR3 DNA: TGCGCCAGCAGCGGCGGACTAGCGGGAGTTACCGGGGAGCTGTTTTTT
D gene: TRBD2
clone size: NA
V gene: TRBV5-1
J gene: TRBJ2-2

CDR3 protein: CASSRGQGANTGELFF
CDR3 DNA: TGCGCCAGCAGCCGCGGACAGGGGGCGAACACCGGGGAGCTGTTTTTT
D gene: TRBD1
clone size: NA
V gene: TRBV4-3
J gene: TRBJ2-2

CDR3 protein: CASSQPGSGKRYF
CDR3 DNA: TGTGCCAGCAGCCAACCCGGGAGCGGGAAGCGGTACTTC
D gene: TRBD2
clone size: NA
V gene: TRBV9
J gene: TRBJ2-7

CDR3 protein: CASSQVGRGFIEKLFF
CDR3 DNA: TGCGCCAGCAGCCAAGTTGGTCGGGGTTTCATTGAAAAACTGTTTTTT
D gene: NA
clone size: few
V gene: TRBV4-1
J gene: TRBJ1-4

CDR3 protein: CASSPSGSSYEQYF
CDR3 DNA: TGCGCCAGCAGCCCTAGCGGGAGCTCCTACGAGCAGTACTTC
D gene: TRBD2
clone size: NA
V gene: TRBV4-1
J gene: TRBJ2-7

CDR3 protein: CASSLDRGNEQYF
CDR3 DNA: TGTGCCAGCAGCTTGGACAGGGGCAACGAGCAGTACTTC
D gene: TRBD1
clone size: NA
V gene: TRBV5-4
J gene: TRBJ2-7

CDR3 protein: CASSQDYGAGVSYEQYF
CDR3 DNA: TGCGCCAGCAGCCAAGATTATGGGGCGGGGGTCTCCTACGAGCAGTACTTC
D gene: TRBD2
clone size: once
V gene: TRBV4-3
J gene: TRBJ2-7

CDR3 protein: CAWMPLGLGYTF
CDR3 DNA: TGTGCCTGGATGCCTTTGGGGCTCGGCTACACCTTC
D gene: NA
clone size: NA
V gene: TRBV30
J gene: TRBJ1-2

CDR3 protein: CAIASGRATDTQYF
CDR3 DNA: TGTGCCATCGCATCCGGTCGAGCCACAGATACGCAGTATTTT
D gene: NA
clone size: NA
V gene: TRBV10-3
J gene: TRBJ2-3

CDR3 protein: CASSIGVGSGSGELFF
CDR3 DNA: TGTGCCAGTAGTATAGGAGTCGGGTCAGGTAGCGGGGAGCTGTTTTTT
D gene: NA
clone size: NA
V gene: TRBV19
J gene: TRBJ2-2

CDR3 protein: CASSWDRLYGYTF
CDR3 DNA: TGTGCCAGCAGCTGGGACAGACTCTATGGCTACACCTTC
D gene: TRBD1
clone size: NA
V gene: TRBV5-4
J gene: TRBJ1-2

CDR3 protein: CAISEGGGQGWGRGYTF
CDR3 DNA: TGTGCCATCAGTGAAGGAGGGGGACAGGGATGGGGGCGTGGCTACACCTTC
D gene: TRBD1
clone size: NA
V gene: TRBV10-3
J gene: TRBJ1-2

CDR3 protein: CASSLGLRDQPQHF
CDR3 DNA: TGCGCCAGCAGCTTGGGCCTTAGAGATCAGCCCCAGCATTTT
D gene: NA
clone size: NA
V gene: TRBV5-1
J gene: TRBJ1-5

CDR3 protein: CASSPVNLANYGYTF
CDR3 DNA: TGTGCCAGCAGCCCAGTGAATCTAGCTAACTATGGCTACACCTTC
D gene: NA
clone size: NA
V gene: TRBV7-2
J gene: TRBJ1-2

CDR3 protein: CATSREQGGNQPQHF
CDR3 DNA: TGTGCCACCAGCAGAGAACAGGGAGGCAATCAGCCCCAGCATTTT
D gene: NA
clone size: NA
V gene: TRBV15
J gene: TRBJ1-5

CDR3 protein: CASSPGTSSYTQYF
CDR3 DNA: TGTGCCAGCAGCCCGGGGACTAGCAGCTATACGCAGTATTTT
D gene: TRBD2
clone size: NA
V gene: TRBV11-3
J gene: TRBJ2-3